This TCR beta chain was sequenced for a study of radiotherapy plus CTLA-4 blockade in lung cancer. About the study: With 25% to 40% of patients having disease control, objective responses were seen in approximately 17%. Findings and limits, study-wide: An expansion of tumor-derived TCR clones occurred in blood after radiotherapy plus ipilimumab. Response, reportedly, was best predicted by interferon-beta along with early blood T cell clone dynamics.

On this clone itself: Antigen: not known.

Those with chemo-refractory metastatic non-small-cell lung cancer were treated with focal radiation combined with CTLA-4 blockade using ipilimumab. The data were produced by immunoSEQ multiplex PCR, yet TCRdb's version contains in-frame clones alone and is incomplete. The sample has roughly 53,000 clones, 70% to 90% seen once; the top ten hold roughly 5%. The sequences come from peripheral blood, collected from a patient treated with radiotherapy plus ipilimumab. The TCR originated in a human donor with non-small cell lung cancer whose response to radiotherapy plus ipilimumab could not be evaluated.

CDR3 nucleotide sequence: TGTGCCAGCCGCAGGGCGGGAGGGGCCTACAATGAGCAGTTCTTC. This gives the protein CASRRAGGAYNEQFF. This chain uses TRBV7-2 with TRBJ2-1; 9 nucleotides match TRBD2. V shed 8 bases and J 2 bases; nucleotides not matched to a gene: 7. In germline, CDR1 is SGHTA, CDR2 FQGNSA. This CDR3 comprises 15 residues.